Listed here are 10 T cell receptor beta chains from one sample, sequenced in a study of blood T cell repertoires in COVID-19. Method: immunoSEQ multiplex PCR; TCRdb's copy keeps in-frame clones and lacks some. The sample shows 120,000 to 150,000 clones, 87% of them seen only once. The sample consisted of peripheral blood. The receptors were sampled from a woman aged 45 to 65 with acute or convalescent COVID-19.

The rearrangement uses TRBV7-3 and TRBJ1-1, with TRBD1 identical over 7 bases. Germline lookup yields CDR1 SGHTA and CDR2 FQGTGA. This CDR3 has 12 residues. Trimming cost V 4 bases and J 7 bases; bases outside gene matches: 3. The CDR3 bases are TGTGCCAGCAGCTACTCAGGGGGTGAAGCTTTCTTT. It codes for CASSYSGGEAFF.

V is TRBV7-2 and J is TRBJ2-2; TRBD1 aligns across 8 bases. J gave up 3 bases and V 5 bases, and 5 bases lay outside the gene matches. CDR3 length: 15 residues. Germline loops: CDR1 SGHTA, CDR2 FQGNSA. CDR3 sequence reads: CASSETGGDTGELFF. In DNA, the CDR3 is TGTGCCAGCAGCGAAACAGGGGGAGACACCGGGGAGCTGTTTTTT.

This clone appeared a single time. The chain carries TRBV7-3 and TRBJ2-7, with 7 bases lining up with TRBD1. The CDR3 contains 13 residues. Per germline, CDR1 SGHTA and CDR2 FQGTGA. The junction had 5 bases not matched to a gene; V was cut back by 5 bases and J by 4 bases. CDR3 nucleotides: TGTGCCAGCAGCGTCGGACAGGAGTACGAGCAGTACTTC. Encoded protein: CASSVGQEYEQYF. Full variable domain (remainder filled in from reference TRBV7-3 and TRBJ2-7): GAGVSQTPSNKVTEKGKYVELRCDPISGHTALYWYRQSLGQGPEFLIYFQGTGAADDSGLPNDRFFAVRPEGSVSTLKIQRTERGDSAVYLCASSVGQEYEQYFGPGTRLTVT.

The genes are TRBV11-2 and TRBJ1-2; D remains ambiguous. Germline CDR1 and CDR2: SGHAT and FQNNGV. V gave up 3 bases and J gave up 0 bases, with 11 bases separating them. The CDR3 has 15 amino acids. CDR3 amino acids: CASSFEGMANYGYTF. The CDR3 DNA sequence: TGTGCCAGCAGCTTTGAGGGAATGGCTAACTATGGCTACACCTTC.

This clone occurred a few times. The V and J genes are TRBV3-1 (or the pseudogene TRBV3-2) and TRBJ2-3, with D unclear. Germline V gene data show CDR1 as LGHDT and CDR2 as YNNKEL (reference sequence). Trimming pared 4 bases from V and 2 bases from J, leaving 4 bases between. This CDR3 comprises 12 residues. CDR3 bases: TGTGCCAGCAGCCCTAACACAGATACGCAGTATTTT. Encoded protein: CASSPNTDTQYF.

The chain employs TRBV5-4 and TRBJ2-2; 7 bases agree with TRBD1. CDR3 length: 15 residues. The V gene's germline CDR1 is SGHNT and CDR2 YYREEE (reference sequence). V was clipped by 4 bases and J by 4 bases; unmatched bases: 7. The CDR3, as DNA: TGTGCCAGCAGCATATTGCGACAGGGCACCGGGGAGCTGTTTTTT. It specifies CASSILRQGTGELFF.

This chain links TRBV10-3 with TRBJ2-5; D gene unclear. This CDR3 spans 14 amino acids. Between the trimmed V and J ends, which lost 3 bases and 0 bases, there was a span of 8 bases. CDR1 and CDR2 (germline): ENHRY, SYGVKD. In nucleotides, the CDR3 is TGTGCCATCAGTGATTCCAGGAACCAAGAGACCCAGTACTTC. Translation gives CAISDSRNQETQYF.

This rearrangement joins TRBV19 to TRBJ2-3; perhaps TRBD2 as D (5 bases). Germline-derived CDR1 and CDR2 are LNHDA and SQIVND (reference sequence). There are 15 residues in the CDR3. V was pared by 7 bases and J by 0 bases, with 14 bases between. The CDR3 loop reads CASIQDSQSTDTQYF. The CDR3 region has the DNA TGTGCCAGTATCCAGGACTCACAGAGCACAGATACGCAGTATTTT.

J is TRBJ2-1 and V is TRBV11-2, with D possibly matching TRBD2 (6 bases). The V gene lost 3 bases and the J gene lost 9 bases, with 6 bases spanning the gap. The CDR3 contains 11 residues. Germline V gene sequence: CDR1 SGHAT, CDR2 FQNNGV. CDR3: CASSLTSEQFF. The CDR3 DNA follows: TGTGCCAGCAGCTTGACTAGTGAGCAGTTCTTC.

The chain joins TRBV27 to TRBJ1-5, with 7 bases lining up with TRBD1. Germline CDR1 reads MNHEY; CDR2 reads SMNVEV (reference sequence). This CDR3 contains 15 residues. V was clipped by 7 bases and J by 1 base; unmatched bases: 7. DNA of the CDR3: TGTGCCAGCAAAGATTACAGGGGAAGCAATCAGCCCCAGCATTTT. Protein sequence: CASKDYRGSNQPQHF.